This is a list of T cell receptor beta chains from one sample in a study of T cell responses to AZD1222 COVID-19 vaccine. Sequenced by immunoSEQ multiplex PCR; TCRdb stores in-frame clones only, minus some. Counted here are approximately 150,000 clones, approximately 88% occurring once; the ten biggest clones make up more than 2%. Sample: peripheral blood, taken on day 0 of AZD1222 vaccination. The receptors originated from an adult in good health. Both conserved end residues are part of each CDR3. D genes are given only for firm matches. Clone size appears in some rows only: once, few, many, or a class for an expanded clone.

CDR3nt | CDR3aa | d_gene | j_gene | abundance | v_gene
TGTGCCAGTAGTATAGGGCTTAGCGGGAGAGGGGGCGCAGATACGCAGTATTTT | CASSIGLSGRGGADTQYF | TRBD2 | TRBJ2-3 | . | TRBV19
TGTGCCAGTAGTATGGGGGGGGCGAGGGGAAACACTGAAGCTTTCTTT | CASSMGGARGNTEAFF | . | TRBJ1-1 | . | TRBV19
TGTGCCAGCAGTTACTCGACGGGCACTGAAGCTTTCTTT | CASSYSTGTEAFF | . | TRBJ1-1 | . | TRBV6-5
TGTGCCAGCAGCTTCCGGACTAGCGGGAGGGCCGGCCACGAGCAGTACTTC | CASSFRTSGRAGHEQYF | TRBD2 | TRBJ2-7 | . | TRBV11-3
TGTGCCAGTCCCGCGACTCTTTCCACCAACAATGAGCAGTTCTTC | CASPATLSTNNEQFF | . | TRBJ2-1 | . | TRBV6-5
TGTGCCAGCAGCCCACACCACAGGGTTGAAGCTTTCTTT | CASSPHHRVEAFF | . | TRBJ1-1 | . | TRBV21-1
TGTGCCAGCAGTGACGGGACAGGCGGACTTCCCTATGGCTACACCTTC | CASSDGTGGLPYGYTF | TRBD1 | TRBJ1-2 | . | TRBV6-4
TGTGCCAGCAGCCCCTCGGCCAGGGAGGTGGAAGCTTTCTTT | CASSPSAREVEAFF | . | TRBJ1-1 | . | TRBV5-4
TGCAGCGTTGGTCCGGGGGAGACCCAGTACTTC | CSVGPGETQYF | . | TRBJ2-5 | . | TRBV29-1
TGTGCCTGGAATTCCGGGACAGGGAACGAAAAACTGTTTTTT | CAWNSGTGNEKLFF | TRBD1 | TRBJ1-4 | . | TRBV30
TGTGCCAGCAGCGCAACTCCGGTGACCTACAATGAGCAGTTCTTC | CASSATPVTYNEQFF | . | TRBJ2-1 | . | TRBV7-6
TGCGCCAGCAGAAACCCGACAGCAAACACTGAAGCTTTCTTT | CASRNPTANTEAFF | . | TRBJ1-1 | . | TRBV10-2
TGTGCCAGCAGCTTAGGTCCGGCAGGGACCACAGATACGCAGTATTTT | CASSLGPAGTTDTQYF | . | TRBJ2-3 | . | TRBV7-9
TGTGCCAGCAGCCACACAGATACGCAGTATTTT | CASSHTDTQYF | . | TRBJ2-3 | . | TRBV14
TGTGCCAGTAGTATGTGGCAGTTCCACACCTTC | CASSMWQFHTF | . | TRBJ1-2 | . | TRBV19
TGTGCCAGCCGACAGGGTTTCGCCTATGGCTACACCTTC | CASRQGFAYGYTF | TRBD1 | TRBJ1-2 | once | TRBV19
TGTGCCAGCAGCTTGGACCTACCCCGTGGGTCTGGCTACACCTTC | CASSLDLPRGSGYTF | . | TRBJ1-2 | few | TRBV5-6
TGTGCCAGCAGCCGTCCCGGGACAGGAGCCCTTCGCTACGAGCAGTACTTC | CASSRPGTGALRYEQYF | TRBD1 | TRBJ2-7 | . | TRBV5-5
TGTGCCAGCAGTTACCTCCCGGATAGCAATCAGCCCCAGCATTTT | CASSYLPDSNQPQHF | . | TRBJ1-5 | . | TRBV6-2/TRBV6-3
TGTGCCTGGAGTACCGGGCCAATTGAAGCTTTCTTT | CAWSTGPIEAFF | . | TRBJ1-1 | . | TRBV30
TGTGCCAGCAGTCGATCAGGAGTCACTAACTATGGCTACACCTTC | CASSRSGVTNYGYTF | . | TRBJ1-2 | . | TRBV28
TGTGCCAGCAGTGAAGCGCGACTAGCGAGAAGGAATGAGCAGTTCTTC | CASSEARLARRNEQFF | TRBD2 | TRBJ2-1 | . | TRBV2
TGTGCCAGCAGCCACCGAGCGGGAGTGAAGAACGAGCAGTACTTC | CASSHRAGVKNEQYF | TRBD2 | TRBJ2-7 | . | TRBV3-1/TRBV3-2
TGTGCCAGCAGTTCACCAGAGCCCAATCAGCCCCAGCATTTT | CASSSPEPNQPQHF | . | TRBJ1-5 | . | TRBV28
TGTGCCACCAGTGACAGCAATCAGCCCCAGCATTTT | CATSDSNQPQHF | . | TRBJ1-5 | . | TRBV24-1
TGTGCCAGCAGTGAAGACCTCGGACAGTCAACTTCTCCGAGCTACGAGCAGTACTTC | CASSEDLGQSTSPSYEQYF | . | TRBJ2-7 | . | TRBV2
TGTGCCAGCAGCCCCGGGGGACGGAACTATGGCTACACCTTC | CASSPGGRNYGYTF | . | TRBJ1-2 | . | TRBV7-2
TGTGCCAGCAGCCTAGTTAGAGACAAACCGAATGAAAAACTGTTTTTT | CASSLVRDKPNEKLFF | . | TRBJ1-4 | . | TRBV7-8
TGTGCCAGCAGTTACTCGAGTACAGTAAATCAGCCCCAGCATTTT | CASSYSSTVNQPQHF | . | TRBJ1-5 | . | TRBV6-2/TRBV6-3
TGTGCCAGTAGTAAATATAGCAATCAGCCCCAGCATTTT | CASSKYSNQPQHF | . | TRBJ1-5 | . | TRBV19
TGTGCCAGCAGAGGGGGGCCGGAGCTGTTTTTT | CASRGGPELFF | . | TRBJ2-2 | few | TRBV28
TGTGCCAGCAGCCAAGCCTCCTATGGCTACACCTTC | CASSQASYGYTF | . | TRBJ1-2 | . | TRBV7-2
TGTGCCAGCAGTTTTCTTGGACAGGGAACGGCTAATGAAAAACTGTTTTTT | CASSFLGQGTANEKLFF | TRBD1 | TRBJ1-4 | . | TRBV27
TGTGCCAGCTCACCATCGGAAGGGGCTTTCTTT | CASSPSEGAFF | . | TRBJ1-1 | . | TRBV18
TGTGCCATCAGTGAGAGGACTAGCGGGACTTACAATGAGCAGTTCTTC | CAISERTSGTYNEQFF | TRBD2 | TRBJ2-1 | . | TRBV10-3
TGTGCCAGCAGCTATGGACAGGGACGCGCTTTCTTT | CASSYGQGRAFF | TRBD1 | TRBJ1-1 | . | TRBV11-1
TGTGCCTGGAGCCGGGACAGTCTCGGAGAGCAGTACTTC | CAWSRDSLGEQYF | TRBD1 | TRBJ2-7 | . | TRBV30
TGTGCCTACGGTCGGGGGACTGAAGCTTTCTTT | CAYGRGTEAFF | . | TRBJ1-1 | . | TRBV30
TGTGCCAGCAGCTTAACCGGGTCCTCCTACGAGCAGTACTTC | CASSLTGSSYEQYF | . | TRBJ2-7 | . | TRBV5-4
TGTGCCAGCAGCGTAGCTCCGGGAGTCTCCTACAATGAGCAGTTCTTC | CASSVAPGVSYNEQFF | . | TRBJ2-1 | . | TRBV9
TGTGCCAGCAGCCCCCAACCCGCAGGCGGGAGCTTCTATGGCTACACCTTC | CASSPQPAGGSFYGYTF | . | TRBJ1-2 | few | TRBV11-2
TGTGCCAGCTCGCGCCGGGACCTCAATCAGCCCCAGCATTTT | CASSRRDLNQPQHF | . | TRBJ1-5 | once | TRBV18
TGTGCCAGCAAAGAGGGAGAAAAACTGTTTTTT | CASKEGEKLFF | . | TRBJ1-4 | few | TRBV28
TGTGCCAGTGGACAGGGACCCTACGAGCAGTACTTC | CASGQGPYEQYF | TRBD1 | TRBJ2-7 | . | TRBV19
TGTGCCAGCACCCCAGGGGGGGCCCCTTCACGGCAGTACTTC | CASTPGGAPSRQYF | . | TRBJ2-7 | . | TRBV2
TGTGCCAGCAGGGGTTCTAGCTCCTATAATTCACCCCTCCACTTT | CASRGSSSYNSPLHF | . | TRBJ1-6 | . | TRBV6-5
TGTGCCTGGAGTTTGTACGGACCAGGGAATCAGCCCCAGCATTTT | CAWSLYGPGNQPQHF | . | TRBJ1-5 | . | TRBV30
TGTGCCAGCAGTTTCTCAACGGCCACCTACGAGCAGTACTTC | CASSFSTATYEQYF | . | TRBJ2-7 | . | TRBV28
TGTGCCATCGGGACTAGCGTTACCGGGGAGCTGTTTTTT | CAIGTSVTGELFF | TRBD2 | TRBJ2-2 | . | TRBV10-3
TGTGCCAGCAGCCAGACAGGGGGCGTCTATGGCTACACCTTC | CASSQTGGVYGYTF | TRBD1 | TRBJ1-2 | . | TRBV4-2
TGTGCCAGCAGCCGAGGCGCAGTACCTAACTATGGCTACACCTTC | CASSRGAVPNYGYTF | . | TRBJ1-2 | . | TRBV5-6
TGTGCCAGCAGCCAAGTCGGAGTTCCGGGTTCCGCCAAGAATCAGCCCCAGCATTTT | CASSQVGVPGSAKNQPQHF | . | TRBJ1-5 | few | TRBV3-1/TRBV3-2
TGTGCCGCCAGGGGGGTGCCTAACTATGGCTACACCTTC | CAARGVPNYGYTF | TRBD1 | TRBJ1-2 | . | TRBV6-5
TGTGCCAGCAGCCCTACCCTATCAGGGGGCTACACCTTC | CASSPTLSGGYTF | . | TRBJ1-2 | once | TRBV5-4
TGTGCCAGCAGCTTACTTGCCCGAACCTACGAGCAGTACTTC | CASSLLARTYEQYF | . | TRBJ2-7 | . | TRBV13
TGTGCCAGCAGCTTAGGCCCCAGCGGGAGTAGCCTCTACGAGCAGTACTTC | CASSLGPSGSSLYEQYF | TRBD2 | TRBJ2-7 | . | TRBV11-3
TGTGCCAGCGGAAAGGACTGGGACTCCTACGAGCAGTACTTC | CASGKDWDSYEQYF | . | TRBJ2-7 | . | TRBV11-1
TGTGCCACCCGACGCCCGCAGGGGGTATACCACGAGCAGTACTTC | CATRRPQGVYHEQYF | TRBD1 | TRBJ2-7 | . | TRBV24-1
TGTGCCAGTAGCCGTCTATCGATAAACACCGGGGAGCTGTTTTTT | CASSRLSINTGELFF | . | TRBJ2-2 | . | TRBV19